The entry below describes one TCR beta chain. In this sample, this clonotype turned up a few times. What this receptor recognizes is not known. No base qualities exist here, and no much larger clone lies one base off it. The CDR3 runs 14 residues from the cysteine to the phenylalanine. Only CDR3 DNA is held: 42 bases, read in frame from base 1. Trimming at the junction amounts to 5 bases on V and 4 bases on J, and the germline ends lie 12 bases apart. As encoded in the germline V gene, CDR1 is SGHVS while CDR2 is FQNEAQ. TCR cDNA was synthesized by 5'RACE template switching, through which a universal primer site and unique molecular identifiers were introduced. Priming for cDNA synthesis came from both the TCR alpha and TCR beta constant segments. Two PCR steps were used to amplify libraries, with sample barcodes and sequencing adapters being added in the second step. Sequencing of libraries was performed on Illumina HiSeq 2500 (2x100 bp) or NovaSeq (2x150 bp). The original pipeline was this. Demultiplexing of reads and collapsing into UMI consensus sequences were performed with MIGEC, and V(D)J alignment was carried out with MiXCR. Vaccine-responding clonotypes were defined with edgeR using replicate PBMC samples, requiring FDR below 0.01 and a log2 fold change above 5 up to day 15. Each bulk clonotype received a CD4 or CD8 identity based on whether the sequenced CD4 or CD8 repertoire contained that clonotype at higher abundance. Using fastp at Q25 and MiXCR, TCRdb reprocessed the public reads and kept productive beta chains. Duplicate CDR3 protein sequences are folded into a single record with the most common DNA and genes. TCRdb, not the original authors, processed these V and J calls. This sample comprises approximately 300,000 distinct CDR3 sequences, 8.7% of them detected only once. The top ten constitute over 15% of the sample.

The treatment or condition label on this specimen signifies: live attenuated yellow fever vaccine strain. Two biological replicates of bulk PBMCs were collected at each blood-draw timepoint. A standard Ficoll-Paque protocol was used to isolate PBMCs from peripheral blood. TriZol was used to extract RNA from bulk PBMCs, from CD4 and CD8 fractions, and from dextramer-positive and dextramer-negative fractions. This entry is derived from a study of T cells after yellow fever vaccination (dated by TCRdb to about 2019). Concerning the study at large: The SMART-Seq v4 Ultra Low Input RNA kit was used to prepare libraries from fractions with low cell numbers. To track T-cell clones before and after primary and booster YFV17D yellow fever vaccination, bulk TCR alpha and beta repertoires were sequenced longitudinally. Two healthy male donors, one aged 18 to 30 and one aged 30 to 40 years, made up the cohort. Blood was drawn at multiple timepoints before and after primary and secondary immunization, with bulk PBMC replicates and cell subsets isolated.

Beyond this particular receptor, the publication reports: FACS-sorted repertoires could contain abundant contaminating clonotypes from the bulk population, so computational filtering was required. A small fraction of clonotypes showed up in both the CD4 and CD8 compartments, probably as a result of convergent recombination. Because the study included only a couple of donors, the extent to which the findings can be generalized is limited. The secondary T-cell response was found to be weaker but faster than the primary response, with a peak reached on day 5 rather than on day 15. Most clones expanded after primary vaccination (almost 97% of CD4 and 88% of CD8) were re-detected after the booster, suggesting that broad memory maintenance occurred.

The specimen comprised PBMCs, sampled on the day of the first yellow fever vaccination. The receptor chain draws on TRBV7-8 and TRBJ1-5; TRBD1 might be the D gene, on 6 matching bases. This TCR derives from a man between 18 and 29 years old who received the YFV17D yellow fever vaccine. The CDR3 protein: CASSRTGTNQPQHF. The sequence in DNA is TGTGCCAGCAGCCGAACAGGGACTAATCAGCCCCAGCATTTT. Extended through the reference TRBV7-8 and TRBJ1-5 proteins, this CDR3 yields the full variable domain: GAGVSQSPRYKVAKRGQDVALRCDPISGHVSLFWYQQALGQGPEFLTYFQNEAQLDKSGLPSDRFFAERPEGSVSTLKIQRTQQEDSAVYLCASSRTGTNQPQHFGDGTRLSIL.